These 31 T cell receptor beta chains were all obtained from the same sample, sequenced in a study of monozygotic twins with cystic fibrosis. Clones were read by immunoSEQ multiplex PCR, and TCRdb kept only the in-frame ones, dropping some. The data hold about 9,600 clones, with about 90% observed a single time. Sequencing was performed on blood. The receptors come from a boy between 2 and 15 years old with cystic fibrosis.

J is TRBJ1-5 and V is TRBV2; D possibly corresponds to TRBD1 (5 bases). From germline, CDR1 is SNHLY and CDR2 FYNNEI. The CDR3 is 13 residues long. Trimming took off 3 bases at V and 5 bases at J, with 8 bases between the two ends. Here the CDR3 DNA reads TGTGCCAGCAGTGATCGGGGGTATCAGCCCCAGCATTTT. As protein: CASSDRGYQPQHF.

The chain employs TRBV7-9 and TRBJ2-1, with 8 bases identical to TRBD1. The CDR3 consists of 16 residues. Germline-derived CDR1 and CDR2 are SEHNR and FQNEAQ (reference sequence). After removal of 2 bases from V and 4 bases from J, the junction contained 7 bases not matched to a gene. The CDR3 nucleotides are TGTGCCAGCAGCTTAAGGCAGGGGGCCGGATACAATGAGCAGTTCTTC. Encoded protein: CASSLRQGAGYNEQFF.

This chain uses TRBV11-1 with TRBJ1-2; TRBD1 matches at 10 bases. Germline CDR1 is SGHAT and CDR2 is FQDESV (reference sequence). Trimming removed 0 bases from V and 3 bases from J; junction bases left unmatched: 7. The CDR3 totals 17 residues. The CDR3 DNA is TGTGCCAGCAGCTTAGCTTCCGGGACAGGGGTGGACTATGGCTACACCTTC. It translates to CASSLASGTGVDYGYTF.

This clone was seen once. The V gene is TRBV6-5, the J gene TRBJ1-1; the D gene is possibly TRBD1 (5 bases). Trimming pared 0 bases from V and 8 bases from J, leaving 7 bases between. The CDR3 runs to 12 residues. From germline, CDR1 is MNHEY and CDR2 SVGAGI. The DNA for the CDR3 is TGTGCCAGCAGTTACTCGGGGCAGGAAGCTTTCTTT. Residues: CASSYSGQEAFF.

The chain uses TRBV2 and TRBJ1-6; D may be TRBD1 (6 bases). The CDR3 has 14 amino acids. Germline CDR1 SNHLY, CDR2 FYNNEI. Trimming pared 6 bases from V and 7 bases from J, leaving 13 bases between. For the CDR3, the DNA is TGTGCCAGCAGGGGGACACGAGAGAATTCACCCCTCCACTTT. The encoded protein is CASRGTRENSPLHF.

The chain couples TRBV4-1 to TRBJ1-5; D gene uncertain. Deletions cut 2 bases from V and 0 bases from J, with 2 bases between. Germline V CDR1 and CDR2: MGHRA, YSYEKL. This CDR3 is built from 13 residues. The CDR3 spells CASSQNSNQPQHF. CDR3 DNA: TGCGCCAGCAGCCAAAATAGCAATCAGCCCCAGCATTTT.

The rearrangement uses TRBV6-7 and TRBJ1-2; D possibly corresponds to TRBD1 (5 bases). TRBV6-7 is labeled an ORF, and its function is uncertain. Between the trimmed V and J ends, which lost 6 bases and 0 bases, there was a span of 14 bases. This CDR3 is built from 15 residues. The DNA for the CDR3 is TGTGCCAGCAGACCGGGGGACGAGGCTAACTATGGCTACACCTTC. It codes for CASRPGDEANYGYTF.

In its sample, this clone was seen a few times. The chain links TRBV10-3 to TRBJ1-1; unclear D gene. There are 13 residues in the CDR3. V was clipped by 6 bases and J by 1 base, with 9 bases between them. Germline lookup yields CDR1 ENHRY and CDR2 SYGVKD. The CDR3 sequence is CAIRAGPNTEAFF. In DNA, the CDR3 is TGTGCCATCAGGGCAGGACCGAACACTGAAGCTTTCTTT.

The chain combines TRBV7-2 with TRBJ1-1; the D is unclear. CDR1 is SGHTA, CDR2 FQGNSA, per germline. Deletions cut 5 bases from V and 2 bases from J, with 12 bases between. The CDR3 covers 14 residues. The CDR3 here is CASSLSSPNTEAFF. CDR3 coding DNA: TGTGCCAGCAGCCTGAGTTCACCTAACACTGAAGCTTTCTTT.

The genes are TRBV5-1 and TRBJ2-3; D call uncertain. The CDR3 loop spans 12 amino acids. Germline lookup yields CDR1 SGHRS and CDR2 YFSETQ. Deletions cut 1 base from V and 4 bases from J, with 4 bases between. CDR3 nucleotide sequence: TGCGCCAGCAGCTTGAAGGCAGATACGCAGTATTTT. This gives the protein CASSLKADTQYF.

V and J are TRBV18 and TRBJ1-1; no reliable D call. CDR1 is KGHSH and CDR2 is LQKENI in the germline V gene. V shed 6 bases and J shed 6 bases, with 11 bases lying between them. The CDR3 spans 12 residues. This CDR3 is CASSQRGAEAFF. Here the CDR3 DNA reads TGTGCCAGCTCGCAACGAGGAGCTGAAGCTTTCTTT.

J is TRBJ1-2 and V is TRBV15; D might be TRBD1 (5 bases). Germline V gene data show CDR1 as LNHNV and CDR2 as YYDKDF (reference sequence). The V end was cut by 1 base, the J end by 8 bases, with 23 bases between. This CDR3 is 17 amino acids long. The CDR3 reads CATSRGGKGGESGGYTF. The CDR3 DNA follows: TGTGCCACCAGCAGAGGGGGGAAGGGTGGAGAAAGTGGCGGCTACACCTTC.

This chain joins TRBV7-8 and TRBJ2-4; D gene unclear. V gave up 5 bases and J gave up 8 bases, with 19 bases separating them. Looked up from germline, CDR1 is SGHVS and CDR2 is FQNEAQ. The length of the CDR3 is 15 residues. CDR3 nucleotides: TGTGCCAGCAGCCCCATCGACCGGGTATGGGACATTCAGTACTTC. Amino acids: CASSPIDRVWDIQYF.

In this sample, this clone turned up once. The rearrangement links TRBV7-9 to TRBJ2-7; D is unclear. V was cut by 4 bases and J by 3 bases, with 7 bases left in between. This CDR3 is 12 amino acids long. CDR1 is SEHNR and CDR2 is FQNEAQ in the germline V gene (reference sequence). CDR3 amino acids: CASSSGFYEQYV. For the CDR3, the DNA is TGTGCCAGCAGCTCGGGTTTCTACGAGCAGTACGTC.

The chain's CDR3 is CASSLWYRTQETQYF. In DNA form, the CDR3 reads TGTGCCAGCAGCTTATGGTATCGGACTCAAGAGACCCAGTACTTC. This chain links TRBV7-2 with TRBJ2-5; tentatively, D is TRBD2 (5 bases). The germline V and J ends were trimmed by 2 bases and 2 bases, with 12 bases remaining between them. There are 15 residues in the CDR3. Germline CDR1 reads SGHTA; CDR2 reads FQGNSA.

J is TRBJ1-1 and V is TRBV6-5; D possibly corresponds to TRBD1 (6 bases). CDR3 length: 12 residues. V was clipped by 4 bases and J by 4 bases, with 7 bases between them. Germline loops: CDR1 MNHEY, CDR2 SVGAGI. Here the CDR3 DNA reads TGTGCCAGCAGTTCAGGGGTCACTGAAGCTTTCTTT. Its translation is CASSSGVTEAFF.

The V gene is TRBV5-1, the J gene TRBJ2-3; D could derive from TRBD1 or TRBD2 (5 bases each). Germline CDR1 SGHRS, CDR2 YFSETQ. The CDR3 length is 15 residues. V was trimmed by 2 bases and J by 7 bases, leaving 17 bases between them. DNA of the CDR3: TGCGCCAGCAGCTTTGAGGGGATTAGGGGAAATACGCAGTATTTT. Translating it yields CASSFEGIRGNTQYF.

The chain carries TRBV4-1 and TRBJ2-4; D unclear. The CDR3 contains 14 residues. Germline V lookup: CDR1 MGHRA, CDR2 YSYEKL. V was shortened by 4 bases and J by 7 bases, with 14 bases between the two germline ends. The CDR3 sequence: CASSPGIERNIQYF. The CDR3 DNA follows: TGCGCCAGCAGCCCTGGGATAGAGAGGAACATTCAGTACTTC.

The chain combines TRBV25-1 with TRBJ2-5; D gene uncertain. The CDR3 is made up of 13 amino acids. In germline, CDR1 is MGHDK, CDR2 SYGVNS. With 8 bases removed from V and 6 bases from J, the gap between germline ends came to 16 bases. CDR3 bases: TGTGCCAGCCGCCCCGGGTCTCGGAAGACCCAGTACTTC. Its protein is CASRPGSRKTQYF.

This clone was seen only a few times. The chain employs TRBV13 and TRBJ1-1; no clear D gene. V was clipped by 2 bases and J by 3 bases, with 4 bases between them. Germline V gives CDR1 PRHDT, CDR2 FYEKMQ (reference sequence). The CDR3 contains 12 residues. The CDR3 DNA follows: TGTGCCAGCAGCTTACAGGACACTGAAGCTTTCTTT. Protein: CASSLQDTEAFF.

This chain joins TRBV4-2 and TRBJ1-5; D is possibly TRBD1 (6 bases). The germline V and J ends were trimmed by 1 base and 3 bases, with 13 bases remaining between them. Germline CDR1 is LGHNA and CDR2 is YNFKEQ. The CDR3 length is 16 residues. CDR3 protein: CASSQAGDRPNQPQHF. The CDR3 coding sequence is TGTGCCAGCAGCCAAGCCGGTGACAGGCCCAATCAGCCCCAGCATTTT.

J is TRBJ1-6 and V is TRBV7-9; possible D gene TRBD1, 5 bases. CDR1 and CDR2 (germline): SEHNR, FQNEAQ (reference sequence). V dropped 3 bases and J dropped 10 bases, with 13 bases sitting between them. This CDR3 contains 14 residues. This CDR3 reads CASSFTGVGSPLHF. CDR3 nucleotides: TGTGCCAGCAGCTTCACAGGTGTAGGCTCACCCCTCCACTTT.

The genes are TRBV5-8 and TRBJ1-5; no clear D. The germline V gene encodes CDR1 SGHTS and CDR2 YDEGEE. With 5 bases removed from V and 6 bases from J, the gap between germline ends came to 12 bases. The CDR3 loop spans 13 amino acids. The CDR3 is CASSYTVGQPQHF. The CDR3 coding sequence is TGTGCCAGCAGTTATACCGTGGGTCAGCCCCAGCATTTT.

This sequence joins TRBV7-9 and TRBJ2-7; TRBD1 or TRBD2 may be the D gene (5 bases each). In germline, CDR1 is SEHNR, CDR2 FQNEAQ (reference sequence). The CDR3 consists of 12 residues. Trimming removed 3 bases from V and 6 bases from J, with 9 bases in between. The CDR3 is CASSLPGGEQYV. CDR3 bases: TGTGCCAGCAGCTTGCCTGGGGGCGAGCAGTACGTC.

The J gene is TRBJ1-2, the V gene TRBV19, with TRBD1 as a possible D gene (6 bases). Trimming cost V 3 bases and J 1 base, with 15 bases left between them. Germline values: CDR1 LNHDA, CDR2 SQIVND (reference sequence). The CDR3 totals 16 residues. The chain's CDR3 is CASSIEPRGLNYGYTF. Written as DNA, the CDR3 is TGTGCCAGTAGTATTGAGCCCCGGGGGCTTAACTATGGCTACACCTTC. The variable domain in full, with the rest retrieved from reference TRBV19 and TRBJ1-2, is DGGITQSPKYLFRKEGQNVTLSCEQNLNHDAMYWYRQDPGQGLRLIYYSQIVNDFQKGDIAEGYSVSREKKESFPLTVTSAQKNPTAFYLCASSIEPRGLNYGYTFGSGTRLTVV.

CDR3 sequence (DNA): TGTGCCATCAGGGAGACTAGCGGGACAGAGACCCAGTACTTC. Residues: CAIRETSGTETQYF. The rearrangement links TRBV10-3 to TRBJ2-5; 11 positions agree with TRBD2. The length of the CDR3 is 14 residues. With 6 bases clipped from V and 4 bases from J, the junction kept 4 bases outside the gene matches. Germline V CDR1 and CDR2: ENHRY, SYGVKD.

The chain is built from TRBV28 and TRBJ1-1; perhaps TRBD1 as D (5 bases). The CDR3 is 14 amino acids. The ends were cut back, 3 bases at V and 7 bases at J, with 15 bases in the middle. In germline, CDR1 is MDHEN, CDR2 SYDVKM. DNA for the CDR3: TGTGCCAGCAGTTTGTCGCAGGGCAGGGATGAAGCTTTCTTT. Protein sequence: CASSLSQGRDEAFF.

The rearrangement uses TRBV13 and TRBJ2-4; 10 positions agree with TRBD2. The junction had 11 bases not matched to a gene; V was cut back by 0 bases and J by 9 bases. Germline V gene data show CDR1 as PRHDT and CDR2 as FYEKMQ (reference sequence). The CDR3 runs to 17 residues. CDR3 in amino acids: CASSLGGSGGRFSIQYF. CDR3 DNA sequence: TGTGCCAGCAGCTTAGGCGGTAGCGGGGGGAGGTTTAGCATTCAGTACTTC.

The V and J genes are TRBV2 and TRBJ2-2, with D tentatively TRBD1 or TRBD2 (5 bases each). CDR3 length: 14 amino acids. Trimming removed 6 bases from V and 1 base from J, with 9 bases in between. Germline V CDR1 and CDR2: SNHLY, FYNNEI. The CDR3 protein is CASRRGENTGELFF. The CDR3, as DNA: TGTGCCAGCAGGAGAGGGGAGAACACCGGGGAGCTGTTTTTT.

The V gene is TRBV25-1, the J gene TRBJ2-6, with D maybe TRBD1 (6 bases). Trimming stripped 6 bases from V and 2 bases from J, with 20 bases between. Germline values: CDR1 MGHDK, CDR2 SYGVNS. The CDR3 is made up of 18 amino acids. CDR3 region: CASSEPGQPGPGANVLTF. In nucleotides, the CDR3 is TGTGCCAGCAGCGAACCTGGACAGCCCGGGCCTGGGGCCAACGTCCTGACTTTC.

The gene calls are TRBV6-5 and TRBJ2-3, with a possible D match to TRBD2 (6 bases). The length of the CDR3 is 15 residues. V dropped 5 bases and J dropped 1 base, with 13 bases sitting between them. Looked up from germline, CDR1 is MNHEY and CDR2 is SVGAGI. The CDR3 nucleotides read TGTGCCAGCAGTGGGGGTTGGGGGGGCACAGATACGCAGTATTTT. It encodes CASSGGWGGTDTQYF.